This is a list of T cell receptor beta chains from one sample in a study of CD8+ T cells in alopecia areata. Here immunoSEQ multiplex PCR was the method, and the copy in TCRdb shows in-frame clones only, minus some. The data contain about 200,000 clones, about 56% of them singletons. Sequenced sample: CD8+ T cells sorted from blood. Receptor source: a human donor in good health. Each CDR3 is given with its conserved first and last residue. The D gene is left open where the match is weak. Size is stated for part of the rows, as once, few or many counts, or as a class when the clone is expanded.

V gene: TRBV6-5
clone size: -
J gene: TRBJ2-1
D gene: TRBD1
CDR3 protein: CASSYGQGAHNEQFF
CDR3 DNA: TGTGCCAGCAGTTACGGACAGGGGGCCCACAATGAGCAGTTCTTC

V gene: TRBV11-1
clone size: few
J gene: TRBJ2-2
D gene: TRBD1
CDR3 protein: CASSLANRGAGELFF
CDR3 DNA: TGTGCCAGCAGCTTAGCCAACAGGGGTGCCGGGGAGCTGTTTTTT

V gene: TRBV29-1
clone size: -
J gene: TRBJ1-1
D gene: TRBD1
CDR3 protein: CSVLTGANTEAFF
CDR3 DNA: TGCAGCGTTTTAACAGGGGCGAACACTGAAGCTTTCTTT

V gene: TRBV19
clone size: -
J gene: TRBJ2-5
D gene: TRBD2
CDR3 protein: CATSLTSGGAETQYF
CDR3 DNA: TGTGCCACCTCCCTGACTAGCGGGGGGGCAGAGACCCAGTACTTC

V gene: TRBV29-1
clone size: -
J gene: TRBJ2-1
D gene: -
CDR3 protein: CSVQYLSSYNEQFF
CDR3 DNA: TGCAGCGTTCAGTACTTAAGCTCCTACAATGAGCAGTTCTTC

V gene: TRBV29-1
clone size: -
J gene: TRBJ2-7
D gene: -
CDR3 protein: CSVEGLAPEQYF
CDR3 DNA: TGCAGCGTTGAAGGTCTAGCGCCGGAGCAGTACTTC

V gene: TRBV29-1
clone size: -
J gene: TRBJ2-5
D gene: -
CDR3 protein: CSVPLTGWETQYF
CDR3 DNA: TGCAGCGTTCCCCTAACAGGGTGGGAGACCCAGTACTTC

V gene: TRBV23-1
clone size: -
J gene: TRBJ1-3
D gene: TRBD1
CDR3 protein: CASPRGQSWNLSGNTIYF
CDR3 DNA: TGCGCCAGCCCAAGGGGGCAGTCTTGGAACCTCTCTGGAAACACCATATATTTT

V gene: TRBV7-6
clone size: few
J gene: TRBJ2-7
D gene: TRBD1
CDR3 protein: CASSSGETGGPEQYF
CDR3 DNA: TGTGCCAGCAGCTCCGGTGAGACAGGGGGCCCCGAGCAGTACTTC

V gene: TRBV6-1
clone size: few
J gene: TRBJ2-7
D gene: -
CDR3 protein: CASRGLAGSGYEQYF
CDR3 DNA: TGTGCCAGCAGAGGACTCGCCGGGAGCGGCTACGAGCAGTACTTC

V gene: TRBV5-6
clone size: -
J gene: TRBJ2-7
D gene: TRBD1
CDR3 protein: CASSKEYRGAQYF
CDR3 DNA: TGTGCCAGCAGCAAAGAATACAGGGGAGCGCAGTACTTC

V gene: TRBV15
clone size: -
J gene: TRBJ2-7
D gene: -
CDR3 protein: CATSSGSYEQYF
CDR3 DNA: TGTGCCACCTCTTCAGGGTCCTACGAGCAGTACTTC

V gene: TRBV19
clone size: few
J gene: TRBJ2-1
D gene: -
CDR3 protein: CASSPVYNEQFF
CDR3 DNA: TGTGCCAGTAGTCCCGTGTACAATGAGCAGTTCTTC

V gene: TRBV5-4
clone size: once
J gene: TRBJ2-2
D gene: -
CDR3 protein: CASSFPPGNTGELFF
CDR3 DNA: TGTGCCAGCAGCTTTCCCCCCGGGAACACCGGGGAGCTGTTTTTT

V gene: TRBV2
clone size: -
J gene: TRBJ1-5
D gene: -
CDR3 protein: CASRTAESNQPQHF
CDR3 DNA: TGTGCCAGCAGGACGGCCGAAAGCAATCAGCCCCAGCATTTT

V gene: TRBV15
clone size: -
J gene: TRBJ2-5
D gene: TRBD1
CDR3 protein: CATTTSGTGLQETQYF
CDR3 DNA: TGTGCCACCACCACGTCCGGGACAGGGTTACAAGAGACCCAGTACTTC

V gene: TRBV7-3
clone size: few
J gene: TRBJ1-1
D gene: -
CDR3 protein: CASSSTGDNLNTEAFF
CDR3 DNA: TGTGCCAGCAGCTCCACCGGGGACAATTTGAACACTGAAGCTTTCTTT

V gene: TRBV13
clone size: few
J gene: TRBJ1-5
D gene: -
CDR3 protein: CASSLGLNQPQHF
CDR3 DNA: TGTGCCAGCAGCTTAGGTCTCAATCAGCCCCAGCATTTT

V gene: TRBV28
clone size: -
J gene: TRBJ2-5
D gene: -
CDR3 protein: CASSLGPGSTETQYF
CDR3 DNA: TGTGCCAGCAGTTTGGGACCTGGGTCGACAGAGACCCAGTACTTC

V gene: TRBV29-1
clone size: -
J gene: TRBJ2-7
D gene: -
CDR3 protein: CSAGASYEQYF
CDR3 DNA: TGCAGCGCCGGGGCCTCCTACGAGCAGTACTTC

V gene: TRBV6-5
clone size: -
J gene: TRBJ2-5
D gene: -
CDR3 protein: CASSSSVAGQETQYF
CDR3 DNA: -

V gene: TRBV29-1
clone size: few
J gene: TRBJ1-2
D gene: -
CDR3 protein: CSVAGLSGATHNYGYTF
CDR3 DNA: TGCAGCGTGGCCGGTCTATCAGGGGCCACCCATAACTATGGCTACACCTTC

V gene: TRBV27
clone size: -
J gene: TRBJ2-1
D gene: TRBD1
CDR3 protein: CASSQGTVTYNEQFF
CDR3 DNA: TGTGCCAGCAGTCAAGGGACAGTCACCTACAATGAGCAGTTCTTC

V gene: TRBV15
clone size: -
J gene: TRBJ2-2
D gene: -
CDR3 protein: CATSSGTNTGELFF
CDR3 DNA: TGTGCCACCAGCTCAGGGACGAACACCGGGGAGCTGTTTTTT

V gene: TRBV5-1
clone size: -
J gene: TRBJ2-7
D gene: -
CDR3 protein: CASSADPSSYEQYF
CDR3 DNA: TGCGCCAGCAGTGCGGATCCTAGCTCCTACGAGCAGTACTTC

V gene: TRBV2
clone size: -
J gene: TRBJ1-1
D gene: -
CDR3 protein: CASSGGGRNTEAFF
CDR3 DNA: TGTGCCAGCAGTGGGGGCGGGAGGAACACTGAAGCTTTCTTT

V gene: TRBV2
clone size: -
J gene: TRBJ2-5
D gene: TRBD1
CDR3 protein: CASRGGQGVGETQYF
CDR3 DNA: TGTGCCAGCAGAGGAGGACAGGGCGTAGGAGAGACCCAGTACTTC

V gene: TRBV14
clone size: -
J gene: TRBJ1-2
D gene: -
CDR3 protein: CASSQAVRPYGYTF
CDR3 DNA: TGTGCCAGCAGCCAAGCTGTGCGACCTTATGGCTACACCTTC

V gene: TRBV5-1
clone size: -
J gene: TRBJ2-2
D gene: TRBD2
CDR3 protein: CASSLLRTRSGELFF
CDR3 DNA: TGCGCCAGCAGCTTGTTAAGGACTAGGAGCGGGGAGCTGTTTTTT

V gene: TRBV29-1
clone size: few
J gene: TRBJ2-2
D gene: -
CDR3 protein: CSVRQASTGELFF
CDR3 DNA: TGCAGCGTTCGACAGGCCAGCACCGGGGAGCTGTTTTTT

V gene: TRBV28
clone size: -
J gene: TRBJ2-5
D gene: TRBD1
CDR3 protein: CASSPLGQATETQYF
CDR3 DNA: TGTGCCAGCAGTCCTCTCGGACAGGCTACAGAGACCCAGTACTTC

V gene: TRBV7-9
clone size: few
J gene: TRBJ1-1
D gene: -
CDR3 protein: CASSFEWGAHTEAFF
CDR3 DNA: TGTGCCAGCAGCTTTGAATGGGGGGCCCACACTGAAGCTTTCTTT

V gene: TRBV10-3
clone size: -
J gene: TRBJ2-7
D gene: -
CDR3 protein: CAISEFGSSYEQYF
CDR3 DNA: TGTGCCATCAGTGAGTTCGGGAGCTCCTACGAGCAGTACTTC

V gene: TRBV7-3
clone size: -
J gene: TRBJ2-3
D gene: TRBD2
CDR3 protein: CASSPRGGALTDTQYF
CDR3 DNA: TGTGCCAGCAGCCCCCGCGGGGGGGCCCTCACAGATACGCAGTATTTT

V gene: TRBV30
clone size: -
J gene: TRBJ2-7
D gene: -
CDR3 protein: CAWRSENSYEQYF
CDR3 DNA: TGTGCCTGGAGGTCAGAGAACAGTTACGAGCAGTACTTC

V gene: TRBV30
clone size: -
J gene: TRBJ1-1
D gene: TRBD1
CDR3 protein: CAWRFQGDTEAFF
CDR3 DNA: TGTGCCTGGCGGTTCCAGGGGGACACTGAAGCTTTCTTT

V gene: TRBV7-6
clone size: -
J gene: TRBJ1-6
D gene: -
CDR3 protein: CASSLDRNRVRNSPLHF
CDR3 DNA: TGTGCCAGCAGCTTAGATCGGAACAGGGTGAGGAATTCACCCCTCCACTTT

V gene: TRBV4-1
clone size: -
J gene: TRBJ1-2
D gene: -
CDR3 protein: CASSQEGLDVGGYTF
CDR3 DNA: TGCGCCAGCAGCCAAGAAGGGCTCGACGTTGGCGGCTACACCTTC

V gene: TRBV29-1
clone size: -
J gene: TRBJ1-1
D gene: -
CDR3 protein: CSGGGTGNTEAFF
CDR3 DNA: TGCAGCGGCGGAGGGACCGGGAACACTGAAGCTTTCTTT

V gene: TRBV27
clone size: -
J gene: TRBJ1-5
D gene: -
CDR3 protein: CASSLLTGLNQPQHF
CDR3 DNA: TGTGCCAGCAGTTTGTTGACAGGCTTAAATCAGCCCCAGCATTTT

V gene: TRBV19
clone size: -
J gene: TRBJ1-3
D gene: -
CDR3 protein: CASSPQVAGNTIYF
CDR3 DNA: TGTGCCAGTAGTCCTCAGGTTGCTGGAAACACCATATATTTT

V gene: TRBV2
clone size: few
J gene: TRBJ1-2
D gene: -
CDR3 protein: CASSERVKSFYGYTF
CDR3 DNA: TGTGCCAGCAGTGAACGGGTCAAATCCTTCTATGGCTACACCTTC

V gene: TRBV4-2
clone size: -
J gene: TRBJ2-5
D gene: TRBD2
CDR3 protein: CASSQEVAGGPGTQYF
CDR3 DNA: TGTGCCAGCAGCCAAGAAGTAGCGGGGGGGCCGGGGACCCAGTACTTC

V gene: TRBV27
clone size: -
J gene: TRBJ1-6
D gene: -
CDR3 protein: CASSLGEYNSPLHF
CDR3 DNA: TGTGCCAGCAGTTTGGGGGAGTATAATTCACCCCTCCACTTT

V gene: TRBV5-1
clone size: -
J gene: TRBJ2-7
D gene: TRBD1
CDR3 protein: CASSPGQGAYEQYF
CDR3 DNA: TGCGCCAGCAGCCCCGGACAGGGGGCCTACGAGCAGTACTTC

V gene: TRBV7-2
clone size: -
J gene: TRBJ2-1
D gene: -
CDR3 protein: CASVNSLDSYHNEQFF
CDR3 DNA: TGTGCCAGCGTTAACAGCTTAGACTCCTACCACAATGAGCAGTTCTTC

V gene: TRBV4-1
clone size: -
J gene: TRBJ2-7
D gene: -
CDR3 protein: CASSQELGQTYEQYF
CDR3 DNA: TGCGCCAGCAGCCAAGAGTTAGGCCAGACCTACGAGCAGTACTTC

V gene: TRBV5-1
clone size: -
J gene: TRBJ2-7
D gene: -
CDR3 protein: CASSLAGGLATGQYF
CDR3 DNA: TGCGCCAGCAGCTTGGCTGGGGGTCTGGCAACAGGGCAGTACTTC

V gene: TRBV10-2
clone size: -
J gene: TRBJ2-5
D gene: TRBD2
CDR3 protein: CASSETSGGPETQYF
CDR3 DNA: TGCGCCAGCAGTGAGACTAGCGGGGGTCCAGAGACCCAGTACTTC

V gene: TRBV5-4
clone size: -
J gene: TRBJ1-2
D gene: -
CDR3 protein: CASSPGRGYTF
CDR3 DNA: TGTGCCAGCAGCCCGGGACGAGGCTACACCTTC